This T cell receptor beta chain was sequenced in a study of cytomegalovirus exposure and HLA in healthy donors. Researchers ran the PCR with 60 Vbeta and 13 Jbeta primers. TCRdb's copy holds only in-frame clones and misses some; the assay was immunoSEQ multiplex PCR. The table shows approximately 180,000 clones, with about 80% occurring only once. There are 19 residues in the CDR3. The J segment lost 1 base and the V segment lost 2 bases, leaving 16 bases of the junction unmatched. Per the germline V gene, CDR1 is SGHNT and CDR2 is YENEEA. This receptor was taken from a woman in her 30s in good health and CMV-seropositive. The sample taken for sequencing was PBMCs. V gene TRBV11-3 combines with J gene TRBJ1-2; 7 positions agree with TRBD1. CDR3 in amino acids: CASSLYASGTESFNYGYTF. CDR3 nucleotide sequence: TGTGCCAGCAGCTTATATGCCTCCGGGACAGAGAGTTTTAACTATGGCTACACCTTC. Full variable domain (outside the CDR3, taken from reference TRBV11-3 and TRBJ1-2): EAGVVQSPRYKIIEKKQPVAFWCNPISGHNTLYWYLQNLGQGPELLIRYENEEAVDDSQLPKDRFSAERLKGVDSTLKIQPAELGDSAVYLCASSLYASGTESFNYGYTFGSGTRLTVV.